The sequence of this T cell receptor (beta chain) was determined in a study of CD8 T cells in ankylosing spondylitis. The germline gives CDR1 SNHLY, CDR2 FYNNEI. Trimming took 5 bases from V and 1 from J, leaving 11 bases between them. This CDR3 is built from 14 residues. A few counts support this clonotype. The antigen is not known. 5'-RACE, quantitative and with molecular barcodes, yielded the TCR beta libraries. In TCRdb, the 5' RACE reads were re-called with MiXCR into one record per CDR3 protein. The sample has about 360,000 distinct CDR3 sequences, under 15% seen once. Overall study results and limits: Disease-linked clones reportedly showed significant enrichment in matched ankylosing spondylitis synovial fluid. Disease-linked clones displayed a CD8+ phenotype and appeared relatively rarely in peripheral blood. Some of these motif variants have turned up before, in reports on reactive arthritis synovial fluid and blood.

The receptor was derived from a male donor with ankylosing spondylitis or in good health (not recorded which). Input material: blood, either unsorted or a sorted T cell fraction (not recorded which). The chain employs TRBV2 and TRBJ2-5, with D perhaps matching TRBD2 (6 bases). The CDR3 is CASSRDFSQETQYF. In DNA, the CDR3 is TGTGCCAGCAGTCGGGACTTCTCCCAAGAGACCCAGTACTTC. The variable domain in full, with the rest retrieved from reference TRBV2 and TRBJ2-5, is EPEVTQTPSHQVTQMGQEVILRCVPISNHLYFYWYRQILGQKVEFLVSFYNNEISEKSEIFDDQFSVERPDGSNFTLKIRSTKLEDSAMYFCASSRDFSQETQYFGPGTRLLVL.